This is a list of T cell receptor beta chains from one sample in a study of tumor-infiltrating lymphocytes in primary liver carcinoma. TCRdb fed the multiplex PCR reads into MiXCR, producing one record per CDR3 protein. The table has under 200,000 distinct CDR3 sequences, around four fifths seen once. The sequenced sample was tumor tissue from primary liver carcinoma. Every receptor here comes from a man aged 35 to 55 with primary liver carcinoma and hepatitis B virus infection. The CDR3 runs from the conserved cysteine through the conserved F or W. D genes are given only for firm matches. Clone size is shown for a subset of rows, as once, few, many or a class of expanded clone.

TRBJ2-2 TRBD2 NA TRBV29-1 CSVGTSAANIGELVF TGCAGCGTTGGGACTAGTGCGGCGAACATCGGGGAGCTGGTTTTT
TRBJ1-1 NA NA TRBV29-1 CNVAPGWAMNTEAFF TGCAACGTTGCCCCTGGTTGGGCGATGAACACTGAAGCTTTCTTT
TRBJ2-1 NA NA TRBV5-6 CASSLGLGSSRYNEQFF TGTGCCAGCAGCCTGGGATTGGGCTCATCACGATACAATGAGCAGTTCTTC
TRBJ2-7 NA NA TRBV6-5 CTITRTLNRGGQYF TGTACCATCACCCGGACATTAAATAGGGGGGGGCAGTACTTC
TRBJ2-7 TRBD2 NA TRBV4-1 CASSQERTSASVYEQYF TGCGCCAGCAGCCAGGAAAGGACTAGCGCGAGTGTTTACGAGCAGTACTTC
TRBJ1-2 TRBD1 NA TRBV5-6 CACSLGQRMRPLYGYTF TGTGCCTGCAGCTTGGGACAGAGGATGCGCCCCCTCTATGGCTACACCTTC
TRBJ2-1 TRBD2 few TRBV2 CASSDQGLVQFF TGTGCCAGCAGTGATCAAGGACTAGTCCAGTTCTTC
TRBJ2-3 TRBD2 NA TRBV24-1 CAISDSRTSGSTDTQYF TGTGCCATCAGTGATTCCCGGACTAGCGGGAGCACAGATACGCAGTATTTT
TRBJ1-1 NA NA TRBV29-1 CGVDRMNTEAFF TGCGGGGTTGACAGGATGAACACTGAAGCTTTCTTT
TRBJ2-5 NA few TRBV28 CVSSSGETQYF TGTGTCAGCAGTTCGGGCGAGACCCAGTACTTC
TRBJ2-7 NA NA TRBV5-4 CTSSQDVGYKYF TGTACCAGCAGCCAAGATGTGGGGTATAAGTATTTC
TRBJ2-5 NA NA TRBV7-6 CASSPQRSPGETQYF TGTGCGAGCAGCCCGCAGCGGTCCCCTGGGGAGACCCAGTACTTC
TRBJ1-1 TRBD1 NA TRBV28 CASRETGQAFF TGTGCCAGCAGAGAGACAGGGCAAGCTTTCTTT
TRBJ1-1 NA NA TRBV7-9 CASSLGQLRPGPNTEALF TGTGCCAGCAGCTTAGGCCAACTGCGTCCGGGACCGAACACTGAAGCTTTATTT
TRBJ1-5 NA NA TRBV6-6 CASISNTGNQAQHF TGTGCCAGCATTTCCAATACAGGCAATCAGGCCCAACATTTT
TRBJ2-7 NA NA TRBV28 CASSYPLGRVAEQYF TGTGCCAGCAGTTACCCCTTGGGACGGGTCGCCGAGCAATACTTC
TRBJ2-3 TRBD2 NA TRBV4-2 CASSLWVAGGPVRTDTQYF TGTGCCAGCAGCCTATGGGTAGCGGGAGGGCCGGTTAGGACAGATACGCAGTATTTT
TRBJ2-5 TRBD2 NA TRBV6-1 CASTGLAGRSETHYF TGTGCCAGCACTGGACTAGCTGGGCGTTCGGAGACCCACTACTTC
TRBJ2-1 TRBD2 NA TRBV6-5 CANTRVGGAYNEQFF TGTGCCAACACCCGAGTGGGAGGGGCATACAATGAGCAGTTCTTC
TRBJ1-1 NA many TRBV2 CASSASGGLTEAFF TGTGCCAGCAGTGCCAGTGGGGGCTTGACTGAAGCTTTCTTT
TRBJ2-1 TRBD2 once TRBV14 CATSAVAGWVNNEQFF TGTGCCACCAGTGCCGTAGCGGGATGGGTAAACAATGAGCAATTTTTC
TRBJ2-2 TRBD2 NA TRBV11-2 CAGSIMTSGGTGELFF TGTGCCGGCAGCATAATGACTAGCGGGGGCACCGGGGAGCTGTTTTTT
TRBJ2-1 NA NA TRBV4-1 CASSKEESGQLNSVQFF TGCGCCAGCAGTAAGGAGGAATCAGGACAGCTTAATAGCGTGCAGTTCTTC
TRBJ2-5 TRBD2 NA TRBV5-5 CDSSSKTSGETQYF TGTGACAGCAGCTCGAAGACTAGCGGGGAAACCCAGTACTTC
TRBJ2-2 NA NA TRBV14 CASTQDPAGISNTRELFF TGTGCCAGCACTCAAGATCCGGCAGGGATATCGAACACCAGGGAGCTGTTTTTT
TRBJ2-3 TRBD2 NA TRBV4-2 CASSQVEGVSGGTVTQYF TGTGCCAGCAGCCAAGTTGAGGGTGTTAGCGGGGGGACAGTTACGCAGTATTTT
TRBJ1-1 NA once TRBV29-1 CSVDSGVTEAFF TGCAGCGTTGATTCCGGGGTCACTGAAGCTTTCTTC
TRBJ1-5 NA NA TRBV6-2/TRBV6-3 CASTEAKGRPQHF TGTGCCAGCACTGAAGCGAAGGGCCGGCCCCAGCATTTT
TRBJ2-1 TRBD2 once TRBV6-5 CASAMLAGGDVQFF TGTGCCAGCGCCATGCTAGCGGGCGGGGATGTACAGTTCTTC
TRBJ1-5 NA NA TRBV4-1 CASSLQGMVGQPRHF TGCGCCAGCAGTCTACAGGGTATGGTAGGTCAGCCCCGGCATTTT
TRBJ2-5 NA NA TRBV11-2 CTSSPRSAPGVTHYF TGTACTAGCAGCCCCCGGTCAGCCCCAGGGGTGACCCACTACTTC
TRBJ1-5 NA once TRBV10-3 CAISPNIGGQQTQHF TGTGCCATCAGCCCGAACATAGGAGGGCAACAGACCCAGCATTTT
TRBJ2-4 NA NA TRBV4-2 CASSQSQSGRENIQYF TGTGCCAGCAGCCAGAGTCAGTCCGGGCGGGAAAACATTCAGTACTTT
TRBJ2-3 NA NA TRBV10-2 CASSELQGLASTDAQYF TGCGCCAGCAGTGAATTACAGGGACTTGCTAGCACAGATGCGCAGTATTTT
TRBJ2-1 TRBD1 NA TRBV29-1 CSVTWDRVYNEQFF TGCAGTGTCACCTGGGACAGGGTGTACAATGAGCAGTTCTTC
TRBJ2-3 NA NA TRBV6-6 CVSSVQGATDTQYF TGTGTCAGCAGTGTACAGGGTGCAACAGATACGCAGTATTTT
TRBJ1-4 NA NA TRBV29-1 CIVGHEKLFF TGCATCGTTGGCCATGAAAAACTGTTTTTT
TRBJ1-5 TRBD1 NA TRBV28 CTSSSTGGTQPQHF TGTACCAGCAGTTCGACAGGGGGAACGCAGCCGCAGCATTTT
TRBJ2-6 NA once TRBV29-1 CSVDSGAKVLTF TGCAGCGTTGACTCGGGGGCCAAGGTCCTGACATTC
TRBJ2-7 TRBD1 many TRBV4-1 CASSQGSGQVMSYEQYF TGCGCCAGCAGCCAAGGGTCGGGACAGGTTATGTCCTACGAGCAGTACTTC
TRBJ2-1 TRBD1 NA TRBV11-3 CASNLATGTDYNEQFF TGTGCCAGCAACTTAGCTACTGGGACAGACTACAATGAGCAGTTCTTC
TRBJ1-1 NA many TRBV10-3 CAISESRGTEAFF TGTGCCATCAGTGAGTCGAGAGGAACTGAAGCTTTCTTT
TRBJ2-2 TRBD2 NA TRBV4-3 CASSPGLASSANTGELFF TGCGCCAGCAGCCCGGGACTAGCGAGTTCCGCGAACACCGGGGAGCTGTTTTTT
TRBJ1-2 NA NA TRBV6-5 CANRGDKTYDYTF TGTGCCAACAGAGGGGACAAGACGTATGACTACACCTTC
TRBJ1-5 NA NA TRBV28 CASTVVYSKGYQPQDF TGTGCCAGCACTGTCGTGTATAGTAAGGGGTATCAGCCTCAGGATTTT
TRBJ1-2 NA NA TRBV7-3 CASSLQSGFPVF TGTGCCAGCAGCTTACAATCCGGATTTCCTGTCTTC
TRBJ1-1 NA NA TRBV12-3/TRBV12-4 CASSLATGPRGGTEASF TGTGCCAGTAGTTTAGCGACAGGCCCCAGGGGAGGGACTGAAGCCTCCTTT
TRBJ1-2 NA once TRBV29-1 CSAPSGAGRPSDYTF TGCAGCGCCCCCAGCGGGGCAGGAAGGCCATCTGACTACACCTTC
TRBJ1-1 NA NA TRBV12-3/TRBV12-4 CGSSPPRAGTDAFF TGTGGCAGCAGTCCCCCCAGGGCAGGCACTGACGCTTTCTTT
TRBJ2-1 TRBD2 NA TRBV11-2 CASSLIGLAGPYNVQFF TGTGCCAGCAGTTTGATAGGACTAGCTGGCCCCTACAATGTGCAGTTCTTC
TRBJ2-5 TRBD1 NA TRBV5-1 CAIQTGEGAQETQYF TGCGCCATCCAAACCGGAGAGGGGGCCCAGGAGACCCAGTACTTC
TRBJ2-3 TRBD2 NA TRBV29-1 CSIGAKGTTQCF TGCAGCATTGGTGCCAAGGGGACTACGCAGTGTTTT
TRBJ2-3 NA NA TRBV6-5 CASSRERWADTQNF TGTGCCAGCAGTAGAGAGAGGTGGGCAGATACACAGAATTTC
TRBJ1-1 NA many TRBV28 CASSLGGKNTEAFF TGTGCCAGCAGTTTAGGGGGAAAGAACACTGAAGCTTTCTTT
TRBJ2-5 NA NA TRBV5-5 CGSTWGVRGGTQYF TGTGGCAGCACCTGGGGGGTGCGCGGAGGGACCCAGTACTTC